This T cell receptor (beta chain) was captured in a study of shared clonotypes between healthy human individuals. Regarding the study as a whole: Non-shared clonotypes displayed generation probabilities falling below those of clonotypes present in all four donors.

As to this clone: Its target is not known. The sample has other DNA sequences that encode this CDR3 too.

This CDR3 has 15 residues. The V gene's germline CDR1 is SEHNR and CDR2 FQNEAQ (reference sequence). V dropped 4 bases and J dropped 1 base, with 10 bases sitting between them. Replicate PCRs for sorted subsets used approximately 220 ng DNA; this equaled about 30,000 T cell genomes. Clones were sequenced by immunoSEQ multiplex PCR, and TCRdb holds only the in-frame ones, with some missing. This sample has some 2,000,000 clones; roughly 94% occur once, and the top ten carry roughly 1%. Terminally differentiated effector memory CD45RA+ cells were excluded from the naive CD8 cells, which were CD45RO-negative and positively selected for CCR7.

The chain employs TRBV7-9 and TRBJ2-2; no definite D call. The source is a man between 18 and 35 years old in good health. The sample taken for sequencing was naive CD8+ T cells sorted from blood. DNA of the CDR3: TGTGCCAGCAGCTCTCCAGGCGAGAACACCGGGGAGCTGTTTTTT. Protein sequence: CASSSPGENTGELFF.